This T cell receptor (beta chain) was captured in a study of blood T cell repertoires in COVID-19. The protocol was immunoSEQ multiplex PCR, while the TCRdb copy is restricted to in-frame clones and leaves out a portion. In the table there are about 250,000 clones, approximately 84% of which are singletons. This CDR3 is built from 16 residues. CDR1 and CDR2 from the germline V gene are SGHTA and FQGNSA. V was shortened by 3 bases and J by 4 bases, with 18 bases between the two germline ends. The study recruited people aged roughly 18 to 95 years across about two dozen US areas. The source is a man aged 35-49 years who had recovered from COVID-19. Material: PBMCs or T cells enriched from blood (not recorded which). The chain joins TRBV7-2 to TRBJ2-5; D perhaps matches TRBD2 (6 bases). Here the CDR3 reads CASSFFGGVGRETQYF. In DNA form, the CDR3 reads TGTGCCAGCAGCTTCTTTGGAGGGGTTGGTCGAGAGACCCAGTACTTC.